The source of this T cell receptor beta chain is a study of early T cells in non-severe SARS-CoV-2 infection (dated by TCRdb to the early 2020s). With respect to the entire study: Bulk RNA from unsorted whole blood was used for TCR sequencing, so alpha and beta chains could not be paired.

Libraries were made using 5' RACE. Sequenced on a NextSeq 500. Unique molecular identifiers were attached to individual cDNA molecules in the TCR library protocol so that sequencing error and PCR bias could be corrected. Both TCR alpha and beta chains were sequenced, and tight co-correlation was observed between alpha and beta sequence abundances in each sample. The source study handled its data this way. Decombinator V4 was used to annotate TCR sequences for V gene, J gene and CDR3. TCRs were defined as expanded if a significant change between any two time points was detected under a Poisson model with p below 0.0001. TCR abundances were normalised to the total number of TCRs sequenced per sample and expressed as counts per million. MAIT TCRs were defined by TRAV1-2 paired with TRAJ12, TRAJ20 or TRAJ33, and iNKT TCRs by TRAV10 paired with TRAJ18. VDJdb, accessed on 1 November 2021, was searched for TCRs annotated for CMV, EBV and SARS-CoV-2, and TCRs annotated for more than one antigen were excluded. TCRdb passed the public sequencing reads through fastp at Q25 and MiXCR, retaining productive beta sequences. When rows share a CDR3 protein, they turn into one entry using the most common DNA and genes. The V and J calls were not made by the authors but by TCRdb's processing. This sample is represented by more than 85,000 distinct CDR3 sequences; around 13% of them were singletons. 3% to 4.5% of the sample goes to the ten largest clones.

Concerning this clonotype: There is no known antigen for this receptor. Compared with germline, one end of the junction differs, possibly owing to a read error.

As encoded in the germline V gene, CDR1 is MNHNS while CDR2 is SASEGT. The CDR3 starts with the cysteine, ends with the phenylalanine, and has 14 residues. Only the CDR3 DNA stays, 42 bases, in frame from base 1. Overall study outcomes, separate from this receptor: VDJdb matching was skewed toward anti-spike CD8 responses, so virus-specific expansions were likely underestimated and private and CD4 specificities were missed.

A case-control design nested within a healthcare worker cohort in London, UK, was used, with weekly nasopharyngeal swab PCR tests and blood sampling performed. Healthcare workers were recruited between 23 and 31 March 2020, during the week of the UK lockdown, and were followed weekly for up to 16 weeks. This receptor was obtained from an adult who was a healthcare worker with PCR-confirmed SARS-CoV-2 infection or an uninfected control (not recorded which). The rearrangement combines TRBV6-1 with TRBJ1-1; the D gene is possibly TRBD1, with 6 bases matching. Sample: whole blood, taken at baseline. The bases are TGTGCCAGCAGGGAAGGGGTCAGGGGCGCTGAAGCTTTCTTT. It specifies CASREGVRGAEAFF.